This T cell receptor beta chain was identified during a study of blood T cell repertoires in COVID-19. Study in general: Donors in the United States, Italy and Spain gave samples during acute or convalescent COVID-19.

Data came from immunoSEQ multiplex PCR; TCRdb stores just in-frame clones and leaves some out. The profile shows approximately 250,000 clones, 75% to 85% of them singletons. Deletions cut 3 bases from V and 3 bases from J, with 12 bases between. CDR1 DFQATT and CDR2 SNEGSKA come from the germline V gene (reference sequence). The CDR3 has 13 amino acids. The sample consisted of peripheral blood. The source is a human donor in a cohort sampled during active COVID-19. The chain links TRBV20-1 to TRBJ2-7; weak D call: TRBD1 (6 bases). The CDR3 nucleotides are TGCAGTGCTAGTTCCGGACAGATCTACGAGCAGTACTTC. Its translation: CSASSGQIYEQYF.